This T cell receptor (beta chain) was observed in a study of T-cell memory formation after mild COVID-19. Each CDR3 protein is one row after TCRdb ran MiXCR on the 5' RACE reads. Here the sample spans hundreds of thousands of distinct CDR3 sequences, around 25% being singletons. CDR3 length equals 17 residues. CDR1 SNHLY and CDR2 FYNNEI come from the germline V gene. The ends lost 5 bases at V and 9 bases at J; junction bases unmatched: 15. This clonotype was sampled from an adult woman who had mild COVID-19 (a few samples of this study predate the infection). Cell type and time point are not known. The chain carries TRBV2 and TRBJ2-1, with 11 bases aligning to TRBD2. The sequenced sample consisted of PBMCs or a T cell subset sorted from them (not recorded which). CDR3 sequence reads: CASSPGSASGGRGEQFF. As DNA, the CDR3 is TGTGCCAGCAGTCCAGGTTCGGCTAGCGGGGGGCGGGGTGAGCAGTTCTTC.